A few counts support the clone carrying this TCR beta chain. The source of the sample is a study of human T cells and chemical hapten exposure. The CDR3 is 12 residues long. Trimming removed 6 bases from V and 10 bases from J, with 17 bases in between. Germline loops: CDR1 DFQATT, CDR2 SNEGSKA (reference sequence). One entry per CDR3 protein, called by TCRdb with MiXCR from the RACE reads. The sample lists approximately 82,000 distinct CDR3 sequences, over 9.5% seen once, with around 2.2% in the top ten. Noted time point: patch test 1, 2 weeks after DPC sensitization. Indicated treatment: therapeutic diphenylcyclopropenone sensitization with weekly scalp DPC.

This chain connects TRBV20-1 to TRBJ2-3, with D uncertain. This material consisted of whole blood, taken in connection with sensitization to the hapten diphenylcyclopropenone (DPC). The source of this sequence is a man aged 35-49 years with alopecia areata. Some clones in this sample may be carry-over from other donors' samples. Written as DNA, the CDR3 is TGCAGTGCCCCTATAGGGTCGGCTCCGCAGTATTTT. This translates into CSAPIGSAPQYF.